Listed below are T cell receptor beta chains from one sample, sequenced in a study of shared clonotypes between healthy human individuals. Here immunoSEQ multiplex PCR was the method, and the copy in TCRdb shows in-frame clones only, minus some. The table lists some 89,000 clones, approximately 61% of them singletons. Sequencing was carried out using memory CD8+ T cells sorted from blood. All receptors come from a man aged 25 to 40 in good health. CDR3s include the opening cysteine and the closing phenylalanine or tryptophan. A D gene is named only where the DNA matches it firmly. Part of the rows lack a size; the others show once, few, many or a class for expanded clones.

CDR3aa: CASSEAGTGANEQFF
CDR3nt: TGTGCCAGCAGTGAAGCGGGGACAGGGGCCAATGAGCAGTTCTTC
d_gene: TRBD1
v_gene: TRBV6-1
abundance: .
j_gene: TRBJ2-1

CDR3aa: CASSRRGSGANVLTF
CDR3nt: TGTGCCAGTAGTAGAAGGGGCTCTGGGGCCAACGTCCTGACTTTC
d_gene: .
v_gene: TRBV28
abundance: .
j_gene: TRBJ2-6

CDR3aa: CASSFNRQGEKGNYGYTF
CDR3nt: TGTGCCAGCAGCTTTAATAGACAGGGGGAGAAAGGTAACTATGGCTACACCTTC
d_gene: TRBD1
v_gene: TRBV5-6
abundance: once
j_gene: TRBJ1-2

CDR3aa: CSVETSRSYEQYF
CDR3nt: TGCAGCGTTGAGACTAGCCGCTCCTACGAGCAGTACTTC
d_gene: TRBD2
v_gene: TRBV29-1
abundance: .
j_gene: TRBJ2-7

CDR3aa: CASSLYSGTYEQYF
CDR3nt: TGTGCCAGCAGTTTGTACAGCGGGACTTACGAGCAGTACTTC
d_gene: TRBD2
v_gene: TRBV28
abundance: .
j_gene: TRBJ2-7

CDR3aa: CASSQDQYYEQYF
CDR3nt: TGCGCCAGCAGCCAAGATCAGTATTACGAGCAGTACTTC
d_gene: .
v_gene: TRBV4-1
abundance: once
j_gene: TRBJ2-7

CDR3aa: CASSRGEYMNTEAFF
CDR3nt: TGTGCCAGCAGCCGCGGGGAGTACATGAACACTGAAGCTTTCTTT
d_gene: .
v_gene: TRBV11-2
abundance: .
j_gene: TRBJ1-1

CDR3aa: CASSLAQEYAYEQYF
CDR3nt: TGTGCCAGCAGCTTAGCACAGGAATATGCCTACGAGCAGTACTTC
d_gene: .
v_gene: TRBV7-6
abundance: .
j_gene: TRBJ2-7

CDR3aa: CASSFVRGRVLISDTQYF
CDR3nt: TGTGCCAGCAGCTTTGTTAGGGGGCGAGTTTTAATTTCAGATACGCAGTATTTT
d_gene: TRBD1
v_gene: TRBV7-9
abundance: once
j_gene: TRBJ2-3

CDR3aa: CATSREPALAGVYEQYF
CDR3nt: TGTGCCACCAGCAGAGAACCAGCACTAGCGGGTGTCTACGAGCAGTACTTC
d_gene: TRBD2
v_gene: TRBV15
abundance: .
j_gene: TRBJ2-7

CDR3aa: CASSPPADAVRGPTEAFF
CDR3nt: TGTGCCAGCAGCCCTCCGGCAGACGCGGTAAGGGGGCCCACTGAAGCTTTCTTT
d_gene: TRBD1
v_gene: TRBV7-9
abundance: .
j_gene: TRBJ1-1

CDR3aa: CASSRTGVSYNEQFF
CDR3nt: TGTGCCAGCAGTCGGACAGGGGTCTCCTACAATGAGCAGTTCTTC
d_gene: TRBD1
v_gene: TRBV6-5
abundance: .
j_gene: TRBJ2-1

CDR3aa: CASAYTYEQYF
CDR3nt: TGTGCCAGCGCGTACACCTACGAGCAGTACTTC
d_gene: .
v_gene: TRBV28
abundance: few
j_gene: TRBJ2-7

CDR3aa: CASSLPGTPGGDTQYF
CDR3nt: TGTGCCAGCAGCTTACCCGGGACTCCCGGAGGAGATACGCAGTATTTT
d_gene: .
v_gene: TRBV7-6
abundance: .
j_gene: TRBJ2-3

CDR3aa: CASHLAGGPNEQFF
CDR3nt: TGTGCCAGCCACCTAGCGGGAGGGCCCAATGAGCAGTTCTTC
d_gene: TRBD2
v_gene: TRBV6-1
abundance: .
j_gene: TRBJ2-1

CDR3aa: CASSPTGGMGNIQYF
CDR3nt: TGTGCCAGCAGCCCGACAGGGGGCATGGGCAACATTCAGTACTTC
d_gene: TRBD1
v_gene: TRBV5-8
abundance: few
j_gene: TRBJ2-4

CDR3aa: CASSQTGTGVAGELFF
CDR3nt: TGTGCCAGCAGCCAGACCGGGACAGGGGTGGCCGGGGAGCTGTTTTTT
d_gene: TRBD1
v_gene: TRBV27
abundance: .
j_gene: TRBJ2-2

CDR3aa: CAWSPAVPSSYNEQFF
CDR3nt: TGTGCCTGGAGTCCAGCAGTCCCGAGCTCCTACAATGAGCAGTTCTTC
d_gene: .
v_gene: TRBV30
abundance: .
j_gene: TRBJ2-1

CDR3aa: CASSPNRDTEKLFF
CDR3nt: TGTGCCAGCAGCCCCAACCGGGACACTGAAAAACTGTTTTTT
d_gene: .
v_gene: TRBV7-8
abundance: many
j_gene: TRBJ1-4

CDR3aa: CSVVSRADEQFF
CDR3nt: TGCAGCGTTGTTAGCAGGGCCGATGAGCAGTTCTTC
d_gene: .
v_gene: TRBV29-1
abundance: .
j_gene: TRBJ2-1

CDR3aa: CASSPDNTYEQYF
CDR3nt: TGTGCCAGCTCACCTGACAATACCTACGAGCAGTACTTC
d_gene: .
v_gene: TRBV18
abundance: .
j_gene: TRBJ2-7

CDR3aa: CASSLVDGSSYEQYF
CDR3nt: TGCGCCAGCAGCTTGGTTGACGGTAGCTCCTACGAGCAGTACTTC
d_gene: .
v_gene: TRBV5-1
abundance: .
j_gene: TRBJ2-7

CDR3aa: CASRPYRGRAYEQYF
CDR3nt: TGTGCCAGCAGGCCTTACAGGGGTAGGGCCTACGAGCAGTACTTC
d_gene: TRBD1
v_gene: TRBV11-1
abundance: few
j_gene: TRBJ2-7

CDR3aa: CASSDTDRGGEKLFF
CDR3nt: TGCGCCAGCAGTGACACGGACAGGGGAGGAGAAAAACTGTTTTTT
d_gene: TRBD1
v_gene: TRBV10-2
abundance: .
j_gene: TRBJ1-4

CDR3aa: CASSSGLAGVDEQYF
CDR3nt: TGCGCCAGCAGCTCGGGACTAGCGGGAGTAGACGAGCAGTACTTC
d_gene: TRBD2
v_gene: TRBV5-1
abundance: once
j_gene: TRBJ2-7

CDR3aa: CASSLQAGGADTQYF
CDR3nt: TGTGCCAGCAGCTTACAAGCGGGAGGCGCAGATACGCAGTATTTT
d_gene: TRBD2
v_gene: TRBV7-6
abundance: few
j_gene: TRBJ2-3

CDR3aa: CASSQQDGGSRQPQHF
CDR3nt: TGCGCCAGCAGCCAACAGGACGGGGGCAGCAGACAGCCCCAGCATTTT
d_gene: .
v_gene: TRBV4-1
abundance: .
j_gene: TRBJ1-5

CDR3aa: CASSSTGGYGYTF
CDR3nt: TGTGCCAGCAGTTCAACCGGGGGTTATGGCTACACCTTC
d_gene: .
v_gene: TRBV7-4
abundance: .
j_gene: TRBJ1-2

CDR3aa: CASSETVGSHTGELFF
CDR3nt: TGTGCCAGCAGTGAGACTGTGGGTTCCCACACCGGGGAGCTGTTTTTT
d_gene: .
v_gene: TRBV25-1
abundance: .
j_gene: TRBJ2-2

CDR3aa: CASSDGSWAQVSGNTIYF
CDR3nt: TGTGCCAGCAGTGACGGTAGCTGGGCTCAAGTTTCTGGAAACACCATATATTTT
d_gene: .
v_gene: TRBV2
abundance: .
j_gene: TRBJ1-3

CDR3aa: CASSQVPGNTIYF
CDR3nt: TGTGCCAGCAGCCAGGTACCCGGAAACACCATATATTTT
d_gene: .
v_gene: TRBV11-2
abundance: .
j_gene: TRBJ1-3

CDR3aa: CASTPGAAETQYF
CDR3nt: TGTGCCAGCACCCCGGGAGCGGCGGAGACCCAGTACTTC
d_gene: .
v_gene: TRBV7-2
abundance: .
j_gene: TRBJ2-5

CDR3aa: CASGNGGGTGANVLTF
CDR3nt: TGTGCCAGCGGGAATGGAGGGGGGACTGGGGCCAACGTCCTGACTTTC
d_gene: .
v_gene: TRBV27
abundance: .
j_gene: TRBJ2-6

CDR3aa: CAAAGYYGYTF
CDR3nt: TGTGCCGCTGCGGGTTACTATGGCTACACCTTC
d_gene: .
v_gene: TRBV28
abundance: .
j_gene: TRBJ1-2

CDR3aa: CASSLAGPYNEQFF
CDR3nt: TGTGCCAGCAGTTTAGCGGGACCCTACAATGAGCAGTTCTTC
d_gene: .
v_gene: TRBV27
abundance: many
j_gene: TRBJ2-1

CDR3aa: CASSFDYGYEQYF
CDR3nt: TGTGCCAGCAGCTTCGATTATGGATACGAGCAGTACTTC
d_gene: .
v_gene: TRBV11-2
abundance: .
j_gene: TRBJ2-7

CDR3aa: CASSLGITRGTGELFF
CDR3nt: TGTGCCAGCAGCTTAGGCATCACGCGGGGCACCGGGGAGCTGTTTTTT
d_gene: .
v_gene: TRBV7-2
abundance: .
j_gene: TRBJ2-2

CDR3aa: CASSDWGSAYEQYF
CDR3nt: TGTGCCAGCAGTGACTGGGGATCCGCCTACGAGCAGTACTTC
d_gene: .
v_gene: TRBV6-1
abundance: .
j_gene: TRBJ2-7

CDR3aa: CASSYMAVTGELFF
CDR3nt: TGTGCCAGCAGTTACATGGCAGTCACCGGGGAGCTGTTTTTT
d_gene: .
v_gene: TRBV27
abundance: .
j_gene: TRBJ2-2

CDR3aa: CASSLDRGLNQETQYF
CDR3nt: TGTGCCAGCAGCTTGGATAGGGGACTGAACCAAGAGACCCAGTACTTC
d_gene: .
v_gene: TRBV5-6
abundance: .
j_gene: TRBJ2-5

CDR3aa: CSVDVAGGNEQFF
CDR3nt: TGCAGCGTTGACGTAGCTGGAGGGAATGAGCAGTTCTTC
d_gene: .
v_gene: TRBV29-1
abundance: .
j_gene: TRBJ2-1

CDR3aa: CASSQVVSGSGSIYEQFF
CDR3nt: TGCGCCAGCAGCCAAGTCGTTTCCGGTAGCGGGAGTATATATGAGCAGTTCTTC
d_gene: TRBD2
v_gene: TRBV4-1
abundance: .
j_gene: TRBJ2-1

CDR3aa: CASSISKGGWTEAFF
CDR3nt: TGTGCCAGTAGTATTTCCAAAGGAGGTTGGACTGAAGCTTTCTTT
d_gene: .
v_gene: TRBV19
abundance: .
j_gene: TRBJ1-1

CDR3aa: CASGMETQYF
CDR3nt: TGTGCCAGCGGAATGGAGACCCAGTACTTC
d_gene: .
v_gene: TRBV19
abundance: once
j_gene: TRBJ2-5

CDR3aa: CASSTEREGTEAFF
CDR3nt: TGTGCCAGCAGCACTGAAAGGGAAGGGACTGAAGCTTTCTTT
d_gene: .
v_gene: TRBV9
abundance: .
j_gene: TRBJ1-1

CDR3aa: CASSNDRTGGSYEQYF
CDR3nt: TGCGCCAGCAGCAATGATCGGACAGGGGGTTCCTACGAGCAGTACTTC
d_gene: TRBD1
v_gene: TRBV4-1
abundance: .
j_gene: TRBJ2-7

CDR3aa: CASNSMGGMRKLFF
CDR3nt: TGTGCCAGCAACTCGATGGGAGGGATGAGAAAACTGTTTTTT
d_gene: .
v_gene: TRBV28
abundance: .
j_gene: TRBJ1-4

CDR3aa: CASSVAGAPKETQYF
CDR3nt: TGTGCCAGCAGCGTAGCAGGGGCTCCTAAAGAGACCCAGTACTTC
d_gene: .
v_gene: TRBV9
abundance: few
j_gene: TRBJ2-5

CDR3aa: CASSLPPGLGSEQYF
CDR3nt: TGTGCCAGCAGCTTGCCTCCGGGACTAGGATCCGAGCAGTACTTC
d_gene: TRBD2
v_gene: TRBV5-4
abundance: .
j_gene: TRBJ2-7

CDR3aa: CASSLPPDYTDTQYF
CDR3nt: TGTGCCAGCAGCTTACCCCCGGATTACACAGATACGCAGTATTTT
d_gene: .
v_gene: TRBV7-8
abundance: .
j_gene: TRBJ2-3

CDR3aa: CATLWGPEAFF
CDR3nt: TGTGCCACACTATGGGGGCCTGAAGCTTTCTTT
d_gene: .
v_gene: TRBV6-5
abundance: .
j_gene: TRBJ1-1

CDR3aa: CASSLAGQENYGYTF
CDR3nt: TGTGCCAGCAGTTTAGCGGGACAGGAGAACTATGGCTACACCTTC
d_gene: TRBD1
v_gene: TRBV28
abundance: .
j_gene: TRBJ1-2

CDR3aa: CSVDKGGTPSRTQYF
CDR3nt: TGCAGCGTTGACAAGGGTGGGACACCTTCTCGAACGCAGTATTTT
d_gene: .
v_gene: TRBV29-1
abundance: .
j_gene: TRBJ2-3

CDR3aa: CASSLDRQLAGNTIYF
CDR3nt: TGCGCCAGCAGCTTGGATCGGCAGTTGGCTGGAAACACCATATATTTT
d_gene: .
v_gene: TRBV5-1
abundance: .
j_gene: TRBJ1-3

CDR3aa: CASSQRTVTSTDTQYF
CDR3nt: TGCGCCAGCAGCCAACGGACAGTTACTAGCACAGATACGCAGTATTTT
d_gene: .
v_gene: TRBV4-1
abundance: few
j_gene: TRBJ2-3

CDR3aa: CASSLDWGLGNTIYF
CDR3nt: TGCGCCAGCAGCTTGGACTGGGGCCTAGGAAACACCATATATTTT
d_gene: .
v_gene: TRBV5-1
abundance: few
j_gene: TRBJ1-3

CDR3aa: CASSDSDLEQFF
CDR3nt: TGTGCCAGCTCCGACTCAGATCTAGAGCAGTTCTTC
d_gene: .
v_gene: TRBV6-4
abundance: few
j_gene: TRBJ2-1

CDR3aa: CASSKDRGAETQYF
CDR3nt: TGCGCCAGCAGCAAGGACAGGGGCGCAGAGACCCAGTACTTC
d_gene: TRBD1
v_gene: TRBV5-1
abundance: .
j_gene: TRBJ2-5

CDR3aa: CASSTRPGVAFF
CDR3nt: TGTGCCAGTAGTACCCGGCCGGGGGTAGCTTTCTTT
d_gene: .
v_gene: TRBV19
abundance: .
j_gene: TRBJ1-1